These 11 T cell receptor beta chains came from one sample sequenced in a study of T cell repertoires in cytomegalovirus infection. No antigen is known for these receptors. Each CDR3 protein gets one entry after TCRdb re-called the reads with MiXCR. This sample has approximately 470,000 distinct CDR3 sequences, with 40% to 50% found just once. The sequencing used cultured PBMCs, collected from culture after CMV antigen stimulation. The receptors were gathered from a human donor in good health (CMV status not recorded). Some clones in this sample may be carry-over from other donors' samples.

The CDR3 loop reads CASSRTRYYEQYF. The CDR3 DNA follows: TGTGCCAGTAGCCGGACGAGGTACTACGAGCAGTACTTC. The V gene is TRBV19, the J gene TRBJ2-7, with D hard to call. Looked up from germline, CDR1 is LNHDA and CDR2 is SQIVND (reference sequence). CDR3 size: 13 residues. Trimming stripped 6 bases from V and 3 bases from J, with 12 bases between.

The CDR3 region is CASSLVANTIYF. CDR3 coding DNA: TGTGCCAGCAGCTTAGTTGCGAACACCATATATTTT. The gene calls are TRBV7-4 and TRBJ1-3; no definite D call. The length of the CDR3 is 12 residues. Germline loops: CDR1 SGHVT, CDR2 SQSDAQ. V was cut by 1 base and J by 7 bases, with 5 bases left in between.

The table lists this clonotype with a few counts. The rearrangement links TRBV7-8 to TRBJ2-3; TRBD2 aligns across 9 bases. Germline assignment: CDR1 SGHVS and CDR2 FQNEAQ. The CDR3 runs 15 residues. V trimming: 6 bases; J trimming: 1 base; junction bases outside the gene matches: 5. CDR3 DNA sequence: TGTGCCAGCAGACTACTAGCGGGCGGCACAGATACGCAGTATTTT. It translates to CASRLLAGGTDTQYF.

DNA of the CDR3: TGTGCCAGCAATGCCGGTCCCTTCTCTGGAAACACCATATATTTT. The encoded protein is CASNAGPFSGNTIYF. The rearrangement links TRBV12-3 or TRBV12-4 to TRBJ1-3, with D hard to call. Trimming left V 7 bases short and J 0 bases short, with 13 bases between. The CDR3 covers 15 residues.

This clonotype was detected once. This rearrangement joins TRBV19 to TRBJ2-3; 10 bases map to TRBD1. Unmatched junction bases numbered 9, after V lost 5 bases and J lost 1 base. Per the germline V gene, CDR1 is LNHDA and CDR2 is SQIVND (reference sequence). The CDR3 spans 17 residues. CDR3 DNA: TGTGCCAGTAGTGGCTGGGACAGGGGATTTGGCACAGATACGCAGTATTTT. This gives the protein CASSGWDRGFGTDTQYF.

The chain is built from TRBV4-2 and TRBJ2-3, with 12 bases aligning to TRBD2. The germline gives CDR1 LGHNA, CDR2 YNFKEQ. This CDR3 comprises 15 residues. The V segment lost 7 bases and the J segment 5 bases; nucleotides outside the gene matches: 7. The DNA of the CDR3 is TGTGCCAGCACCCTAGCGGGGGGGTTAGGAGATACGCAGTATTTT. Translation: CASTLAGGLGDTQYF.

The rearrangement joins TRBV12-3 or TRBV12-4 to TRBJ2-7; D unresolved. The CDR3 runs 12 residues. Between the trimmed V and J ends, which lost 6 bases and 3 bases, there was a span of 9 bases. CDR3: CASSRLYYEQYF. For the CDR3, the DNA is TGTGCCAGCAGCCGATTATACTACGAGCAGTACTTC.

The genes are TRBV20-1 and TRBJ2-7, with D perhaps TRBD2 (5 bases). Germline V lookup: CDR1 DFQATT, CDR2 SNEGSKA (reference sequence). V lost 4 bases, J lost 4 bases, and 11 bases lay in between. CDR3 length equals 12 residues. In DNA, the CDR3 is TGCAGTGCTACCTCAACTAGATACGAGCAGTACTTC. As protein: CSATSTRYEQYF.

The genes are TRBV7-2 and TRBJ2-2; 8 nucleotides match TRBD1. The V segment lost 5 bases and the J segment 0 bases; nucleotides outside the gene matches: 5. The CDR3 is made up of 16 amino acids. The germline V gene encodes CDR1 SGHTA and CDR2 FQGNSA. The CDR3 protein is CASSLYRGANTGELFF. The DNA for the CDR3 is TGTGCCAGCAGCCTATACAGGGGGGCGAACACCGGGGAGCTGTTTTTT.

The CDR3 here is CASSLESSGRSDDTQYF. In nucleotides, the CDR3 is TGTGCCAGCAGCTTGGAGAGTAGCGGGAGGTCTGACGATACGCAGTATTTT. V and J are TRBV5-4 and TRBJ2-3, with 10 bases aligning to TRBD2. CDR1 SGHNT and CDR2 YYREEE come from the germline V gene (reference sequence). The V and J ends lost 0 bases and 6 bases, in that order; junction bases with no gene match: 10. The CDR3 runs 17 residues. Filled out from reference TRBV5-4 and TRBJ2-3, the complete variable domain reads ETGVTQSPTHLIKTRGQQVTLRCSSQSGHNTVSWYQQALGQGPQFIFQYYREEENGRGNFPPRFSGLQFPNYSSELNVNALELDDSALYLCASSLESSGRSDDTQYFGPGTRLTVL.

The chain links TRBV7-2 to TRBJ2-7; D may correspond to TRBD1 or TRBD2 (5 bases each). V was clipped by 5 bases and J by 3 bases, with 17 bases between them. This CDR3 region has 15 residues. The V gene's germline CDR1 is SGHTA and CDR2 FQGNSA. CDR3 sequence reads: CASSGARDGYYEQYF. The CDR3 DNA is TGTGCCAGCAGCGGAGCGAGGGACGGATACTACGAGCAGTACTTC.